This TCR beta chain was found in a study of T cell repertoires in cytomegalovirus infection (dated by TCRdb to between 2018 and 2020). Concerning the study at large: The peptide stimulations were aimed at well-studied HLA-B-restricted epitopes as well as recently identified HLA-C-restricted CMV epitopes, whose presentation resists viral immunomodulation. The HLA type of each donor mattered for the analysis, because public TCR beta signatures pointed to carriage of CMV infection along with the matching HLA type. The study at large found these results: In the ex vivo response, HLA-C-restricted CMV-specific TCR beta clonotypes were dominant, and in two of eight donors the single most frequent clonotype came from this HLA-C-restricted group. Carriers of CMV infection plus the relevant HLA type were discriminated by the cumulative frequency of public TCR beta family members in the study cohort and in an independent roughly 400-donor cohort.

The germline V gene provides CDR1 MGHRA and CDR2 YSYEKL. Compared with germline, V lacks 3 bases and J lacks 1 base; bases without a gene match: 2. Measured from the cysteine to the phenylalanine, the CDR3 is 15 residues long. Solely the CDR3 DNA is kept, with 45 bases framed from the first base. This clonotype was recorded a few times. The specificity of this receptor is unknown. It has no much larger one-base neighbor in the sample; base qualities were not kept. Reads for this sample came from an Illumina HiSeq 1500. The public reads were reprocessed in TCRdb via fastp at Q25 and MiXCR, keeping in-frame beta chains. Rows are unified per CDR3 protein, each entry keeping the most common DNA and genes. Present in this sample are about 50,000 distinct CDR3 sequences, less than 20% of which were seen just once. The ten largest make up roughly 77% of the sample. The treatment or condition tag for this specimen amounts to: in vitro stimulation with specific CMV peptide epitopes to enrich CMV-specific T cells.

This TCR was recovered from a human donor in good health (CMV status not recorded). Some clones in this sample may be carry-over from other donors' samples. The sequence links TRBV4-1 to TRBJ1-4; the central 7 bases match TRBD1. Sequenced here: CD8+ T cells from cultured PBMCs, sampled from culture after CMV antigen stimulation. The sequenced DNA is TGCGCCAGCAGCCACAGGGGGGGAACTAATGAAAAACTGTTTTTT. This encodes CASSHRGGTNEKLFF.